These 6 T cell receptor beta chains originate from one sample sequenced in a study of T cell responses to AZD1222 COVID-19 vaccine. Some clones are missing from TCRdb's copy, which holds only in-frame ones; the method was immunoSEQ multiplex PCR. The sample has about 96,000 clones; 80% to 90% are singletons. The sample consisted of peripheral blood, taken on day 0 of AZD1222 vaccination. Receptors were obtained from an adult in good health.

This clone was observed a single time. The chain employs TRBV30 and TRBJ1-4; the D is unclear. Trimming removed 0 bases from V and 2 bases from J, with 16 bases in between. Germline CDR1 and CDR2: GTSNPN and SVGIG (reference sequence). The CDR3 loop spans 17 amino acids. The CDR3 loop is CAWSVGSQRVTNEKLFF. Here the CDR3 DNA reads TGTGCCTGGAGTGTAGGTTCCCAGAGGGTGACTAATGAAAAACTGTTTTTT. The full variable domain, completed using reference TRBV30 and TRBJ1-4, is SQTIHQWPATLVQPVGSPLSLECTVEGTSNPNLYWYRQAAGRGLQLLFYSVGIGQISSEVPQNLSASRPQDRQFILSSKKLLLSDSGFYLCAWSVGSQRVTNEKLFFGSGTQLSVL.

The chain recombines TRBV27 with TRBJ2-2, with D unclear. The V gene lost 3 bases and the J gene lost 6 bases, with 5 bases spanning the gap. This CDR3 has 12 amino acids. Germline CDR1 MNHEY, CDR2 SMNVEV (reference sequence). CDR3 sequence reads: CASSFWAGELFF. The CDR3 DNA follows: TGTGCCAGCAGTTTTTGGGCCGGGGAGCTGTTTTTT.

The chain has TRBV11-2 and TRBJ1-3, with unresolved D. The CDR3 is 12 residues long. V shed 3 bases and J shed 5 bases, with 5 bases lying between them. Germline-derived CDR1 and CDR2 are SGHAT and FQNNGV. This chain's CDR3 is CASSLTRNTIYF. In nucleotides, the CDR3 is TGTGCCAGCAGCTTGACAAGAAACACCATATATTTT. The entire variable domain, with the rest obtained from reference TRBV11-2 and TRBJ1-3, is as follows: EAGVAQSPRYKIIEKRQSVAFWCNPISGHATLYWYQQILGQGPKLLIQFQNNGVVDDSQLPKDRFSAERLKGVDSTLKIQPAKLEDSAVYLCASSLTRNTIYFGEGSWLTVV.

CDR3 DNA: TGTGCCAGCAGCCAGGACAGGGGGCAGTCCTACGAGCAGTACTTC. Translated, it gives CASSQDRGQSYEQYF. The chain carries TRBV5-4 and TRBJ2-7; 11 bases align to TRBD1. V shed 4 bases, J shed 1 base, and the junction held 4 bases outside the gene matches. The CDR3 consists of 15 residues. Germline CDR1 is SGHNT and CDR2 is YYREEE (reference sequence).

This rearrangement joins TRBV15 to TRBJ1-5; perhaps TRBD1 as D (6 bases). Trimming took off 4 bases at V and 0 bases at J, with 13 bases between the two ends. The CDR3 covers 16 residues. The V gene's germline CDR1 is LNHNV and CDR2 YYDKDF (reference sequence). CDR3 residues: CATSKAGTLSNQPQHF. The CDR3 bases are TGTGCCACCAGCAAGGCAGGGACACTTAGCAATCAGCCCCAGCATTTT.

The chain joins TRBV2 to TRBJ1-1; 7 nucleotides agree with TRBD1. Germline V gene sequence: CDR1 SNHLY, CDR2 FYNNEI. Unmatched junction bases numbered 10, after V lost 8 bases and J lost 1 base. CDR3 size: 15 residues. CDR3 DNA sequence: TGTGCCAGCCTATCCGGGACAGCGACGAACACTGAAGCTTTCTTT. It is translated as CASLSGTATNTEAFF.